These 18 T cell receptor beta chains originate from one sample sequenced in a study of blood T cell repertoires in COVID-19. Produced via immunoSEQ multiplex PCR; TCRdb's table is partial and in-frame only. The sample shows about 190,000 clones, approximately 91% of them seen only once. Sequencing input: peripheral blood. These receptors were collected from a man in his forties with acute or convalescent COVID-19.

This clone has only a few counts. The chain carries TRBV27 and TRBJ2-6; tentatively, D is TRBD2 (5 bases). Germline CDR1 is MNHEY and CDR2 is SMNVEV (reference sequence). V dropped 9 bases and J dropped 5 bases, with 11 bases sitting between them. This CDR3 is 13 amino acids long. The CDR3 DNA reads TGTGCCAGTAGGGAGCGGCGGGCCAACGTCCTGACTTTC. Its translation is CASRERRANVLTF. The full variable domain, with the rest looked up from reference TRBV27 and TRBJ2-6, is EAQVTQNPRYLITVTGKKLTVTCSQNMNHEYMSWYRQDPGLGLRQIYYSMNVEVTDKGDVPEGYKVSRKEKRNFPLILESPSPNQTSLYFCASRERRANVLTFGAGSRLTVL.

This clone has only one observation. The chain joins TRBV6-5 to TRBJ2-3; the match to TRBD1 covers 9 bases. Trimming cost V 8 bases and J 4 bases; bases outside gene matches: 4. This CDR3 has 13 residues. The germline CDR1 and CDR2 sequences are MNHEY and SVGAGI. CDR3 coding DNA: TGTGCCAGCCGCGGACAGGGGCCAGATACGCAGTATTTT. Its translation: CASRGQGPDTQYF.

V gene TRBV11-2 combines with J gene TRBJ1-3, with 7 bases matching TRBD1. The CDR3 has 17 residues. Trimming took 5 bases from V and 1 from J; bases not matched to a gene: 11. Germline lookup yields CDR1 SGHAT and CDR2 FQNNGV. The chain's CDR3 is CASSQGGGTDSGNTIYF. The CDR3 DNA is TGTGCCAGCAGCCAGGGGGGTGGGACGGATTCTGGAAACACCATATATTTT.

The J gene is TRBJ2-3, the V gene TRBV7-2, with TRBD2 matching 13 bases. CDR3 length: 18 amino acids. Germline V gene lookup returns CDR1 SGHTA and CDR2 FQGNSA. The trim removed 1 base at V and 2 bases at J, leaving 6 bases unmatched. The CDR3 DNA is TGTGCCAGCAGCTTAGAACTAGCGGGGGGGACCTACACAGATACGCAGTATTTT. Its protein is CASSLELAGGTYTDTQYF.

The V call is TRBV25-1, the J call TRBJ1-3, with 7 bases lining up with TRBD1. The junction had 8 bases not matched to a gene; V was cut back by 8 bases and J by 4 bases. This CDR3 spans 14 amino acids. CDR1 and CDR2 from the germline V gene are MGHDK and SYGVNS. The CDR3 region is CASLATGSGNTIYF. CDR3 DNA: TGTGCCAGCCTAGCGACAGGGTCCGGAAACACCATATATTTT.

The V call is TRBV15, the J call TRBJ2-3; TRBD2 aligns across 8 bases. Germline values: CDR1 LNHNV, CDR2 YYDKDF (reference sequence). The V and J ends lost 0 bases and 0 bases, in that order; junction bases with no gene match: 5. The CDR3 is made up of 17 amino acids. The CDR3 bases are TGTGCCACCAGCAGAGATTGGCGGGAGGCTAGCACAGATACGCAGTATTTT. It yields the protein CATSRDWREASTDTQYF.

The V call is TRBV5-1, the J call TRBJ1-1, with D hard to call. V shed 1 base and J shed 4 bases, with 11 bases lying between them. The CDR3 runs to 14 residues. The V gene's germline CDR1 is SGHRS and CDR2 YFSETQ. DNA of the CDR3: TGCGCCAGCAGCTTGCAGGATTTCGGCACTGAAGCTTTCTTT. Translating gives CASSLQDFGTEAFF.

The J gene is TRBJ1-5, the V gene TRBV10-2; unclear D gene. The CDR3 extends over 12 amino acids. Trimming removed 7 bases from V and 3 bases from J, with 7 bases in between. The germline CDR1 and CDR2 sequences are WSHSY and SAAADI. This CDR3 is CASNSLNQPQHF. The CDR3 DNA sequence: TGCGCCAGCAACAGCCTCAATCAGCCCCAGCATTTT.

This chain links TRBV28 with TRBJ2-3, with D maybe TRBD2 (5 bases). Germline loops: CDR1 MDHEN, CDR2 SYDVKM. Trimming took 4 bases from V and 5 from J, leaving 31 bases between them. This CDR3 contains 20 residues. CDR3 sequence: CASSSFRAGRLSGMRDTQYF. CDR3 nucleotides: TGTGCCAGCAGTTCTTTCCGGGCCGGCAGACTAAGCGGCATGAGAGATACGCAGTATTTT.

V usage is TRBV11-1 and J usage is TRBJ2-2, with 7 bases identical to TRBD2. Germline loops: CDR1 SGHAT, CDR2 FQDESV (reference sequence). The CDR3 covers 16 residues. The trim removed 3 bases at V and 4 bases at J, leaving 8 bases unmatched. DNA for the CDR3: TGTGCCAGCAGCTTGACTAGCTCGGTCGGCACCGGGGAGCTGTTTTTT. Translation: CASSLTSSVGTGELFF.

J is TRBJ2-7 and V is TRBV9; 9 bases line up with TRBD1. This CDR3 contains 14 residues. CDR1 SGDLS and CDR2 YYNGEE come from the germline V gene. The V gene end was trimmed by 4 bases and the J gene end by 6 bases; junction bases not matched to a gene: 8. The CDR3 DNA reads TGTGCCAGCAGCCCCCGGGACAGGGCAGCCGAGCAGTACTTC. Translated: CASSPRDRAAEQYF.

The chain carries TRBV28 and TRBJ2-2, with D perhaps TRBD2 (5 bases). The ends were cut back, 8 bases at V and 3 bases at J, with 13 bases in the middle. The CDR3 spans 14 residues. Germline CDR1 reads MDHEN; CDR2 reads SYDVKM. CDR3 sequence: CASGLPMYTGELFF. The CDR3 region has the DNA TGTGCCAGCGGACTTCCCATGTACACCGGGGAGCTGTTTTTT.

The chain uses TRBV5-1 and TRBJ1-2; TRBD1 agrees at 7 bases. The CDR3 runs to 13 residues. Germline CDR1 SGHRS, CDR2 YFSETQ. J gave up 6 bases and V 0 bases, and 2 bases lay outside the gene matches. The DNA for the CDR3 is TGCGCCAGCAGCTTGGACAGGGGACATGGCTACACCTTC. This codes for CASSLDRGHGYTF.

The chain has TRBV9 and TRBJ2-3; a weak D match, TRBD1 (6 bases). V lost 0 bases and J 2 bases, leaving 16 bases between the germline ends. The CDR3 is 17 residues long. Germline assignment: CDR1 SGDLS and CDR2 YYNGEE. The CDR3 loop reads CASSVVGAGEITDTQYF. The CDR3, as DNA: TGTGCCAGCAGCGTAGTCGGGGCAGGGGAAATCACAGATACGCAGTATTTT.

V is TRBV7-9 and J is TRBJ1-1; possibly TRBD1 for D (5 bases). V shed 5 bases and J shed 3 bases, with 16 bases lying between them. CDR3 length: 15 amino acids. CDR1 and CDR2 (germline): SEHNR, FQNEAQ (reference sequence). CDR3 DNA sequence: TGTGCCAGCAGCCCGAAGGGGTTGTCCGACACTGAAGCTTTCTTT. It translates to CASSPKGLSDTEAFF.

The rearrangement links TRBV5-1 to TRBJ1-1, with 7 bases matching TRBD1. CDR1 SGHRS and CDR2 YFSETQ come from the germline V gene. This CDR3 contains 16 residues. The trim removed 4 bases at V and 0 bases at J, leaving 9 bases unmatched. CDR3 sequence reads: CASSPGTVAMNTEAFF. The DNA for the CDR3 is TGCGCCAGCAGCCCCGGGACAGTCGCAATGAACACTGAAGCTTTCTTT.

The chain links TRBV29-1 to TRBJ1-1; a weak D match, TRBD1 (6 bases). V gave up 4 bases and J gave up 3 bases, with 12 bases separating them. This CDR3 has 13 residues. Per germline, CDR1 SQVTM and CDR2 ANQGSEA. The chain's CDR3 is CSVARTDYTEAFF. The CDR3 DNA follows: TGCAGCGTTGCTCGGACAGACTACACTGAAGCTTTCTTT.

V gene TRBV3-1 (or the pseudogene TRBV3-2) combines with J gene TRBJ2-1; 9 nucleotides agree with TRBD1. Germline V CDR1 and CDR2: LGHDT, YNNKEL (reference sequence). V was clipped by 6 bases and J by 7 bases; unmatched bases: 4. The CDR3 contains 13 residues. In DNA form, the CDR3 reads TGTGCCAGCAGAAGGACAGGGGTTAATGAGCAGTTCTTC. Its protein is CASRRTGVNEQFF.